A selection of T cell receptor beta chains follows, all from one sample in a study of cytomegalovirus exposure and HLA in healthy donors. TCRdb keeps only in-frame clones here, not all; method: immunoSEQ multiplex PCR. The profile covers some 200,000 clones, with 79% appearing a single time and more than 1.5% taken by the ten largest. Sequenced input: PBMCs. The origin of the receptors is a girl between 10 and 17 years old in good health and CMV-seropositive. CDR3s include the opening cysteine and the closing phenylalanine or tryptophan. A D gene is named only where the DNA matches it firmly. The size of a clone is reported for some rows only, either as once, few or many, or as a class for expanded clones.

clone size	V gene	J gene	D gene	CDR3 DNA	CDR3 protein
.	TRBV19	TRBJ1-3	.	TGTGCCAGTAGTATAGCATTCTCTGGAAACACCATATATTTT	CASSIAFSGNTIYF
.	TRBV19	TRBJ2-7	.	TGTGCCAGTAGTATTGGGGCCGGCTACGAGCAGTACTTC	CASSIGAGYEQYF
once	TRBV7-2	TRBJ2-6	.	TGTGCCAGCAGCTCCCCGGGGGGGGCCAACGTCCTGACTTTC	CASSSPGGANVLTF
.	TRBV5-4	TRBJ2-5	.	TGTGCCAGCAGCGCCACAGGGATCCAAGAGACCCAGTACTTC	CASSATGIQETQYF
.	TRBV5-4	TRBJ2-7	.	TGTGCCAGCAGCCTCACAGGGGGAAGCGGGGAAAACTACGAGCAGTACTTC	CASSLTGGSGENYEQYF
.	TRBV2	TRBJ1-1	.	TGTGCCAGCACTAAGAACACTGAAGCTTTCTTT	CASTKNTEAFF
.	TRBV7-2	TRBJ1-1	TRBD1	TGTGCCAGCAGCTTAGGCCTGTCTGACAGGGGGAAGGAAGCTTTCTTT	CASSLGLSDRGKEAFF
few	TRBV5-6	TRBJ2-3	.	TGTGCCAGCAGCAACCCCGGGGGTGTTAGCACAGATACGCAGTATTTT	CASSNPGGVSTDTQYF
few	TRBV27	TRBJ1-5	TRBD1	TGTGCCAGCAGTTCGAGTACAGGGGGCAGAGAGCCCCAGCATTTT	CASSSSTGGREPQHF
few	TRBV7-2	TRBJ2-7	TRBD2	TGTGCCAGCAGCTTAAGCCGGGACTACAAATACGAGCAGTACTTC	CASSLSRDYKYEQYF
.	TRBV19	TRBJ1-5	.	TGTGCCAGTACTCTAAGGGTGTGGGGGCAGGGAAGGCGTCAGCCCCAGCATTTT	CASTLRVWGQGRRQPQHF
once	TRBV19	TRBJ2-4	.	TGTGCCAGTAGCTACGACACTTCTCTAGCCAAAAACATTCAGTACTTC	CASSYDTSLAKNIQYF
.	TRBV4-1	TRBJ1-5	.	TGCGCCAGCAGCCAAGGGCCGGGCAGGGGACACGATCAGCCCCAGCATTTT	CASSQGPGRGHDQPQHF
.	TRBV30	TRBJ1-2	TRBD1	TGTGCCTGGAGTGTACTGAGGGGGACAGTTGCTGGCTACACCTTC	CAWSVLRGTVAGYTF
.	TRBV5-1	TRBJ2-5	.	TGCGCCAGCAGCCCGAACCTCTTGACAGGGCGGGGAGAGACCCAGTACTTC	CASSPNLLTGRGETQYF
.	TRBV27	TRBJ2-7	TRBD1	TGTGCCAGCAGTTTATCCCCCGAGGGGGCCGAGCAGTACTTC	CASSLSPEGAEQYF
.	TRBV30	TRBJ2-7	.	TGTGCCTGGACGTCGGGGAACTACGAGCAGTACTTC	CAWTSGNYEQYF
.	TRBV4-3	TRBJ2-1	.	TGCGCCAGCAGCCAAGGGCGAGGACAGGAGCAGTTCTTC	CASSQGRGQEQFF
.	TRBV5-3	TRBJ1-1	TRBD1	TGTGCCAGAAGCAAAGGACAGGGCGGCACTGAAGCTTTCTTT	CARSKGQGGTEAFF
.	TRBV9	TRBJ1-2	.	TGTGCCAGCAGCGTAGATGGTACAGATGGCTACACCTTC	CASSVDGTDGYTF
.	TRBV7-6	TRBJ1-5	.	TGTGCCAGCAGCCAGCTAGGACTGGGGGGTCAGCCCCAGCATTTT	CASSQLGLGGQPQHF
few	TRBV11-2	TRBJ2-3	TRBD2	TGTGCCAGCAGCTTAGAAGCATCAGTGCGGGGGGGCCCCCCGGGTACGCAGTATTTT	CASSLEASVRGGPPGTQYF
.	TRBV25-1	TRBJ2-7	TRBD2	TGTGCCAGCAGCCAGGAGCGGGGGGCCTACGAGCAGTACTTC	CASSQERGAYEQYF
.	TRBV30	TRBJ1-2	.	TGTGCCTGGTGCGCCGGGACATCTAACTATGGCTACACCTTC	CAWCAGTSNYGYTF
.	TRBV7-2	TRBJ2-7	TRBD2	TGTGCCAGCAGCTTACCGGGGGGCTCCTACGAGCAGTACTTC	CASSLPGGSYEQYF
.	TRBV7-8	TRBJ2-5	TRBD2	TGTGCCACCCAACCCCCCAGGGACTATGAGACCCAGTACTTC	CATQPPRDYETQYF
.	TRBV27	TRBJ2-7	TRBD2	TGTGCCAGCAGTTTGCTAGCGGGGGGCCTAAAACTGAGGGTCTACGAGCAGTACTTC	CASSLLAGGLKLRVYEQYF
.	TRBV5-4	TRBJ2-5	.	TGTGCCAGCAGCTTGGAGAGGGGAGGAGGAGAGACCCAGTACTTC	CASSLERGGGETQYF
few	TRBV27	TRBJ2-7	TRBD1	TGTGCCAGCACCCTCCGGGGACAGGGCCCCTACGAGCAGTACTTC	CASTLRGQGPYEQYF
few	TRBV6-1	TRBJ1-2	.	TGTGCCAGCAGTGAAGCCCCAGCTAACTATGGCTACACCTTC	CASSEAPANYGYTF
once	TRBV7-2	TRBJ2-5	TRBD1	TGTGCCAGCAGCTTAACCAGGGGGTTAGAGACCCAGTACTTC	CASSLTRGLETQYF
.	TRBV4-2	TRBJ1-1	.	TGTGCCAGCAGCCAAGAAGCAGGTAACATGAACACTGAAGCTTTCTTT	CASSQEAGNMNTEAFF